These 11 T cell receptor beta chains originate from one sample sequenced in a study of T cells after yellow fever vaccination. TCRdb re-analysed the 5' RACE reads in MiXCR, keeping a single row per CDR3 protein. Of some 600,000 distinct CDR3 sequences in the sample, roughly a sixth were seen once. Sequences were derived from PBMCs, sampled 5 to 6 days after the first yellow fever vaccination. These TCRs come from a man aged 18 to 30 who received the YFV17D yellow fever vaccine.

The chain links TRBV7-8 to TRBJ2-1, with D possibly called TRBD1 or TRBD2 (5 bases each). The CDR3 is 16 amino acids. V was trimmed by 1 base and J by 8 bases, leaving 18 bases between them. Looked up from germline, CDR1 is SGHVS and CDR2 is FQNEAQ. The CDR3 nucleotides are TGTGCCAGCAGCTTAGGAGCAGGGTGGAGGAGCGATGAGCAGTTCTTC. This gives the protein CASSLGAGWRSDEQFF.

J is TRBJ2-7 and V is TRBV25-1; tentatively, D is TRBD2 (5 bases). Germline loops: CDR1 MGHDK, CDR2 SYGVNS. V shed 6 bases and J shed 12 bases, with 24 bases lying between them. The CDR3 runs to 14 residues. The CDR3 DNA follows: TGTGCCAGCAGCCTTGGGAGTCCGGCGTCCGTTCGGTACTTC. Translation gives CASSLGSPASVRYF.

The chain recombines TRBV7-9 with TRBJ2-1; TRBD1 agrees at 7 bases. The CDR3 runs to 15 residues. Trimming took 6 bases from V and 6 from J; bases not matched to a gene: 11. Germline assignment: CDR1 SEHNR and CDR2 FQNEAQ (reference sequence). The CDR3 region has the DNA TGTGCCAGCAGAACTGGAACAGGGGCCCCCAATGAGCAGTTCTTC. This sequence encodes CASRTGTGAPNEQFF.

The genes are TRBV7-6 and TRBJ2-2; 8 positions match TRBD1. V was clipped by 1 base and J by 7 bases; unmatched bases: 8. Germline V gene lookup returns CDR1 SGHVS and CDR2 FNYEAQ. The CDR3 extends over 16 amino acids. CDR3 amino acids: CASSLEGQVVYGELFF. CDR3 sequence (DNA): TGTGCCAGCAGCTTAGAGGGACAGGTCGTCTACGGGGAGCTGTTTTTT.

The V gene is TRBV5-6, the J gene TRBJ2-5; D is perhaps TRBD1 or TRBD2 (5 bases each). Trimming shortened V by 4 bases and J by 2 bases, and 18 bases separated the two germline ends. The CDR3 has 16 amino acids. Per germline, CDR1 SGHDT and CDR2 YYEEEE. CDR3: CASSNGHFGGQETQYF. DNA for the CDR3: TGTGCCAGCAGCAACGGACACTTCGGAGGACAAGAGACCCAGTACTTC.

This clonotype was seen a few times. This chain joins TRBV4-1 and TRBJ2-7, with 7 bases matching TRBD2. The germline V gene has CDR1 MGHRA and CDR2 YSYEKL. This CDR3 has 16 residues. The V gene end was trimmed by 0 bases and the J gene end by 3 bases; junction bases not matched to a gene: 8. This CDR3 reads CASSQDWAGGNYEQYF. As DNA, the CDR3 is TGCGCCAGCAGCCAAGATTGGGCCGGGGGGAACTACGAGCAGTACTTC.

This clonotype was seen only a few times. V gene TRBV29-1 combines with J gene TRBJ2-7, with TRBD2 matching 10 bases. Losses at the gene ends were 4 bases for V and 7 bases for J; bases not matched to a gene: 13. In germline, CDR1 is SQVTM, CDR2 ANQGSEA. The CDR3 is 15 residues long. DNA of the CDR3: TGCAGCGTTGGAGCCCGGCTAGCGGGGGACGGGGAGCAGTACTTC. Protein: CSVGARLAGDGEQYF.

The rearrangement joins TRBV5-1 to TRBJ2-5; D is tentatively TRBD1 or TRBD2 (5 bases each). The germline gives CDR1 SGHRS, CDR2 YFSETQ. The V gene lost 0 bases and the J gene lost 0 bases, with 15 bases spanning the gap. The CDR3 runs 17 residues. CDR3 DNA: TGCGCCAGCAGCTTGGAGCCCGGGACGTCCCACCAAGAGACCCAGTACTTC. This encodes CASSLEPGTSHQETQYF.

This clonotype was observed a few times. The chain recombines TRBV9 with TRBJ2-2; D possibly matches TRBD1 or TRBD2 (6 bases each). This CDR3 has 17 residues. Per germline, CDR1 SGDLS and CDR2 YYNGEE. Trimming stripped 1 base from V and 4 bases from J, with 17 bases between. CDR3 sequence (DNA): TGTGCCAGCAGCGTAATCGGGGTGGGGGGCACCACCGGGGAGCTGTTTTTT. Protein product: CASSVIGVGGTTGELFF.

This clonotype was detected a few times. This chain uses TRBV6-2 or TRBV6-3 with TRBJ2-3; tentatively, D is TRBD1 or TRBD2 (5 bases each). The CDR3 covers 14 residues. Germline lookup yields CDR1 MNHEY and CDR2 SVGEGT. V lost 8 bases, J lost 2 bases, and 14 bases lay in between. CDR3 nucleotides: TGTGCCAGCGCCCCGGGACCTTTCACAGATACGCAGTATTTT. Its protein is CASAPGPFTDTQYF.

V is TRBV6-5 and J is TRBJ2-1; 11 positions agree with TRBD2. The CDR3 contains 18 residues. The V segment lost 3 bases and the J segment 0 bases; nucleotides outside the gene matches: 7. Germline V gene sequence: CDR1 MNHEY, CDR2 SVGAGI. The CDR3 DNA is TGTGCCAGCAGTTATCAGGGACTAGCGGAGAGCTCCTACAATGAGCAGTTCTTC. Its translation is CASSYQGLAESSYNEQFF.